The 9 T cell receptor beta chains below come from one sample, sequenced in a study of Graves' ophthalmopathy and Graves' hyperthyroidism. Researchers took RNA transcripts and amplified TCR beta CDR3 regions from them. HTBI primers primed a first-round RT-PCR, and a second-round multiplex PCR followed. TCRdb re-called the multiplex PCR reads with MiXCR, one entry per CDR3 protein. The repertoire holds roughly 500,000 distinct CDR3 sequences, with roughly 14% as singletons. Sequences were obtained from blood. These receptors came from a woman in her 30s with Graves' ophthalmopathy.

As for this clonotype: An end of the junction does not agree with germline; a read error may underlie this. The CDR3, as DNA: TGCGCCAGCAGCTTGGCTGGCCTGAGGGGCAAAAACATTAAGTACTTC. Its protein product is CASSLAGLRGKNIKYF. The J gene is TRBJ2-4, the V gene TRBV5-1; D may correspond to TRBD1 or TRBD2 (5 bases each). Germline lookup yields CDR1 SGHRS and CDR2 YFSETQ. This CDR3 region has 16 residues.

CDR3 DNA sequence: TGCAGCGTTGACTCAGGGGAAGTCACTGAAGCTTTCTTT. It encodes CSVDSGEVTEAFF. The genes are TRBV29-1 and TRBJ1-1; TRBD1 is a possible D gene (6 bases). Trimming pared 3 bases from V and 4 bases from J, leaving 12 bases between. CDR1 and CDR2 from the germline V gene are SQVTM and ANQGSEA. The CDR3 is made up of 13 amino acids.

This clonotype was seen ten or more times. The J gene is TRBJ2-7, the V gene TRBV12-3 or TRBV12-4, with 7 bases that match TRBD2. This CDR3 contains 15 residues. Trimming took 2 bases from V and 6 from J; bases not matched to a gene: 10. In nucleotides, the CDR3 is TGTGCCAGCAGTTTAAGTGGACTAGGTCTTCTCGAGCAGTACTTC. Translation gives CASSLSGLGLLEQYF.

This clonotype was found many times. The V and J genes are TRBV2 and TRBJ2-3; D uncertain. The CDR3 runs 15 residues. The V end lost 1 base, the J end lost 2 bases, and 10 bases lay between the germline ends. The germline V gene encodes CDR1 SNHLY and CDR2 FYNNEI. The chain's CDR3 is CASSEDSGSTDTQYF. For the CDR3, the DNA is TGTGCCAGCAGTGAAGACTCGGGCTCCACAGATACGCAGTATTTT. The full variable domain, rest sourced from reference TRBV2 and TRBJ2-3, is EPEVTQTPSHQVTQMGQEVILRCVPISNHLYFYWYRQILGQKVEFLVSFYNNEISEKSEIFDDQFSVERPDGSNFTLKIRSTKLEDSAMYFCASSEDSGSTDTQYFGPGTRLTVL.

Many counts were recorded for this clonotype. This sequence joins TRBV18 and TRBJ2-7; TRBD1 is a possible D gene (6 bases). The germline gives CDR1 KGHSH, CDR2 LQKENI. Trimming pared 1 base from V and 6 bases from J, leaving 10 bases between. The CDR3 contains 13 residues. The CDR3 coding sequence is TGTGCCAGCTCACCACGAACAGGGCCCGAGCAGTACTTC. Residues: CASSPRTGPEQYF.

In its sample, this clonotype was seen many times. This chain uses TRBV19 with TRBJ2-7; perhaps TRBD2 as D (6 bases). This CDR3 contains 12 residues. Looked up from germline, CDR1 is LNHDA and CDR2 is SQIVND (reference sequence). The V gene lost 6 bases and the J gene lost 6 bases, with 12 bases spanning the gap. The CDR3 region has the DNA TGTGCCAGTAGGGGACGGAGGGGCGAGCAGTACTTC. This sequence encodes CASRGRRGEQYF. Filled out from reference TRBV19 and TRBJ2-7, the complete variable domain reads DGGITQSPKYLFRKEGQNVTLSCEQNLNHDAMYWYRQDPGQGLRLIYYSQIVNDFQKGDIAEGYSVSREKKESFPLTVTSAQKNPTAFYLCASRGRRGEQYFGPGTRLTVT.

This clonotype was observed at least ten times. The chain recombines TRBV12-3 or TRBV12-4 with TRBJ2-7, with D perhaps given as TRBD1 or TRBD2 (5 bases each). Trimming removed 5 bases at V and 2 bases at J, with 16 bases between. The CDR3 contains 15 residues. The CDR3, as DNA: TGTGCCAGCAGTCCCTCCCGGGGCGAAACCTACGAGCAGTACTTC. It yields the protein CASSPSRGETYEQYF.

The V gene is TRBV6-2 or TRBV6-3, the J gene TRBJ1-3; D possibly corresponds to TRBD1 (6 bases). Trimming took 2 bases from V and 0 from J, leaving 11 bases between them. The CDR3 is 16 amino acids. CDR1 and CDR2 from the germline V gene are MNHEY and SVGEGT. CDR3 coding DNA: TGTGCCAGCAGTTACACAGGGCCCGGCTCTGGAAACACCATATATTTT. The encoded protein is CASSYTGPGSGNTIYF.

As DNA, the CDR3 is TGCAGTGCTAGATCGATCCCCCGGGACAGGGGGCCCCAAGAGACCCAGTACTTC. Its translation is CSARSIPRDRGPQETQYF. The chain combines TRBV20-1 with TRBJ2-5; 12 positions match TRBD1. Unmatched junction bases numbered 11, after V lost 2 bases and J lost 1 base. CDR1 DFQATT and CDR2 SNEGSKA come from the germline V gene (reference sequence). The CDR3 runs to 18 residues.